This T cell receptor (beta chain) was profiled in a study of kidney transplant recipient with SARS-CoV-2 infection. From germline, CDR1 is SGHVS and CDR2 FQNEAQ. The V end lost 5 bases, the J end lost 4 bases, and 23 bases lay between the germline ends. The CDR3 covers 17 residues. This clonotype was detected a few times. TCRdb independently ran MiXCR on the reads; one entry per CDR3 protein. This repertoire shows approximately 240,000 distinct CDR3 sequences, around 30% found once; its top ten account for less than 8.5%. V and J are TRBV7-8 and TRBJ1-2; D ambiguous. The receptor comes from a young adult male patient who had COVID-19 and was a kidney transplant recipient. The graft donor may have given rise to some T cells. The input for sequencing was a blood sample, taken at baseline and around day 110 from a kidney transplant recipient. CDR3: CASSQTLFTRKTYGYTF. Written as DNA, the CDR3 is TGTGCCAGCAGCCAGACACTGTTTACCCGAAAGACCTATGGCTACACCTTC.